This T cell receptor beta chain was captured by sequencing in a study of identical twins. TCRdb itself ran the 5' RACE reads through MiXCR, one entry per CDR3 protein. The repertoire holds approximately 680,000 distinct CDR3 sequences, with about 7% as singletons. Points from the study as a whole: Twin-shared out-of-frame alpha sequences showed excess low generation probability.

This clonotype was seen a few times. Its specificity is unknown. V was pared by 7 bases and J by 3 bases, with 13 bases between. This CDR3 has 14 residues. CDR1 and CDR2 from the germline V gene are SGHRS and YFSETQ. The same specimen was also included in a second study, on yellow fever vaccine responses in identical twins.

The chain carries TRBV5-1 and TRBJ1-4; no clear D gene. This clonotype was obtained from a woman in her late teens or twenties in good health. The sample comprised PBMCs. CDR3 sequence reads: CASRDGDANEKLFF. CDR3 sequence (DNA): TGCGCCAGCCGCGATGGAGATGCTAATGAAAAACTGTTTTTT.